This entry features one T cell receptor (beta chain) sequence. What it binds is not known. Antigen-specific CD4+ T cells were expanded with viral peptide pools in the ViraFEST assay before sequencing. CD4+ T cells were isolated after about nine days of culture. None of the vaccinated had previously contracted SARS-CoV-2, and their nucleocapsid antibodies tested negative. The culture medium for 1.5 million to 2.5 million PBMC per well included around 10 IU/ml IL-2 and around 9.9 ug/ml peptides. Replacing half the medium with IL-2 medium was done on days 3 and 7. These data originate in a study of vaccination effects on CD4 cells after COVID-19. The assay was immunoSEQ multiplex PCR, and TCRdb's table has in-frame clones only and misses some. This sample has over 60,000 clones, with roughly 76% found just once. The V and J ends lost 2 bases and 11 bases, in that order; junction bases with no gene match: 3. This CDR3 has 12 amino acids. Germline values: CDR1 MDHEN, CDR2 SYDVKM.

Study-wide points: Convalescent patients in the study were few, and early post-infection timepoints were absent. After vaccination of healthy people, only 1 of 255 vaccine-induced clones cross-reacted with common cold coronaviruses.

The genes are TRBV28 and TRBJ2-3, with TRBD2 matching 8 bases. This material consisted of CD4+ T cells from PBMCs cultured with HCoV-NL63 spike peptides, taken before COVID-19 vaccination. This TCR came from a human donor who received a COVID-19 vaccine. CDR3 in DNA: TGTGCCAGCAGTTTAGCAAGCGGGGGGCAGTATTTT. Its protein is CASSLASGGQYF.